A selection of T cell receptor beta chains follows, all from one sample in a study of siplizumab effects on memory and regulatory T cells. Some clones are missing from TCRdb's copy, which holds only in-frame ones; the method was immunoSEQ multiplex PCR. The repertoire has approximately 100,000 clones, 85% to 95% of them found once; the top ten carry about 1.5%. The sample consisted of non-Treg CD4+ T cells sorted from blood. These receptors were obtained from a human donor in good health. CDR3s include the opening cysteine and the closing phenylalanine or tryptophan. Each record gives: CDR3 DNA, CDR3 protein, J gene, V gene, D gene, clone size. D genes are given only for firm matches. Size is stated for part of the rows, as once, few or many counts, or as a class when the clone is expanded.

TGTGCCAGCAGCGACACACATAGCAATCAGCCCCAGCATTTT,CASSDTHSNQPQHF,TRBJ1-5,TRBV6-9,NA,few
TGTGCCAGCAGTTTTAAGTTGGGGAATGGCAATCAGCCCCAGCATTTT,CASSFKLGNGNQPQHF,TRBJ1-5,TRBV28,NA,few
TGTGCCAGCAGCCTGGAGGCGACTACCCGACCTACTGATACGCAGTATTTT,CASSLEATTRPTDTQYF,TRBJ2-3,TRBV7-2,NA,NA
TGTGCCAGCAGCCGGACTAGCGGGACCGGGGGGCAGTACTTC,CASSRTSGTGGQYF,TRBJ2-7,TRBV6-5,TRBD2,NA
TGCGCCAGCAGCGTGATAGCGGGAGTGGGCCAAGAGACCCAGTACTTC,CASSVIAGVGQETQYF,TRBJ2-5,TRBV5-1,TRBD2,NA
TGTGCCAGCAGCTTCCGGGACAGGGACGAAAAACTGTTTTTT,CASSFRDRDEKLFF,TRBJ1-4,TRBV5-8,TRBD1,NA
TGTGCCTGGAGTGTACAAGGGGACTTGTACGAGCAGTACTTC,CAWSVQGDLYEQYF,TRBJ2-7,TRBV30,NA,NA
TGTGCCAGCAGCTGGGGGCGAGGACAGGGTATAACTGAAGCTTTCTTT,CASSWGRGQGITEAFF,TRBJ1-1,TRBV5-8,TRBD1,NA
TGCGCCAGCAGCTTGGGAAGGGTGATATCAGAGACCCAGTACTTC,CASSLGRVISETQYF,TRBJ2-5,TRBV5-1,NA,NA
TGTGCCAGCAGAGGGACAGTATTGTACCTCCACTTT,CASRGTVLYLHF,TRBJ1-6,TRBV2,TRBD1,NA
TGTGCCTGCCGGGACAGTAACGTCTGGGGCTACACCTTC,CACRDSNVWGYTF,TRBJ1-2,TRBV30,TRBD1,NA